These 30 T cell receptor beta chains originate from one sample sequenced in a study of blood T cell repertoires in COVID-19. Sequencing used immunoSEQ multiplex PCR; TCRdb keeps in-frame clones, though not all of them. Here the sample spans 40,000 or so clones, about nine tenths being singletons. Input material: peripheral blood. The receptors here all came from a man aged 60 to 75 with active COVID-19.

The chain employs TRBV27 and TRBJ2-7; D is uncertain. Trimming cost V 1 base and J 4 bases, with 8 bases left between them. This CDR3 region has 13 residues. The germline gives CDR1 MNHEY, CDR2 SMNVEV (reference sequence). The CDR3 sequence: CASSLYESYEQYF. The DNA for the CDR3 is TGTGCCAGCAGTTTATACGAGAGTTACGAGCAGTACTTC.

The J gene is TRBJ2-2, the V gene TRBV3-1 (or the pseudogene TRBV3-2); 7 bases are shared with TRBD2. Per the germline V gene, CDR1 is LGHDT and CDR2 is YNNKEL (reference sequence). The J segment lost 0 bases and the V segment lost 2 bases, leaving 0 bases of the junction unmatched. The CDR3 consists of 15 residues. CDR3 coding DNA: TGTGCCAGCAGCCAACTAGCGGCGAACACCGGGGAGCTGTTTTTT. Translating gives CASSQLAANTGELFF.

V and J are TRBV3-1 (or the pseudogene TRBV3-2) and TRBJ2-7; D is uncertain. This CDR3 spans 11 amino acids. Per germline, CDR1 LGHDT and CDR2 YNNKEL (reference sequence). V lost 1 base, J lost 5 bases, and 3 bases lay in between. The CDR3 sequence: CASSQGHEQYF. CDR3 nucleotides: TGTGCCAGCAGCCAAGGGCACGAGCAGTACTTC.

This sequence joins TRBV7-3 and TRBJ2-3; 7 positions match TRBD2. This CDR3 region has 14 residues. The ends lost 4 bases at V and 0 bases at J; junction bases unmatched: 1. Germline values: CDR1 SGHTA, CDR2 FQGTGA. In nucleotides, the CDR3 is TGTGCCAGCAGCTCAGCGGGGAGCACAGATACGCAGTATTTT. Protein sequence: CASSSAGSTDTQYF.

The genes are TRBV9 and TRBJ1-2; 7 nucleotides align to TRBD1. CDR1 is SGDLS and CDR2 is YYNGEE in the germline V gene. The CDR3 loop spans 14 amino acids. J was trimmed by 4 bases and V by 2 bases; bases with no gene match: 5. CDR3 residues: CASSVEGASYGYTF. The CDR3 coding sequence is TGTGCCAGCAGCGTCGAGGGGGCCAGCTATGGCTACACCTTC.

The J gene is TRBJ2-1, the V gene TRBV24-1; possibly TRBD1 for D (6 bases). The CDR3 has 14 amino acids. CDR1 KGHDR and CDR2 SFDVKD come from the germline V gene. Trimming removed 4 bases from V and 8 bases from J, with 14 bases in between. CDR3 DNA: TGTGCCACCAGTGAAGCACAGGGTTCGGATGAGCAGTTCTTC. It is translated as CATSEAQGSDEQFF.

The chain employs TRBV4-1 and TRBJ2-2, with 13 bases that match TRBD2. This CDR3 spans 16 amino acids. The V gene end was trimmed by 4 bases and the J gene end by 7 bases; junction bases not matched to a gene: 6. Per germline, CDR1 MGHRA and CDR2 YSYEKL. CDR3 protein: CASSRRLAGGDGELFF. The CDR3 DNA is TGCGCCAGCAGCCGCCGACTAGCGGGAGGAGACGGGGAGCTGTTTTTT.

The chain employs TRBV25-1 and TRBJ2-5; TRBD1 agrees at 9 bases. This CDR3 region has 13 residues. Trimming cost V 4 bases and J 5 bases; bases outside gene matches: 2. The germline CDR1 and CDR2 sequences are MGHDK and SYGVNS. The CDR3 coding sequence is TGTGCCAGCAGTGGACAGGGGGGGGAGACCCAGTACTTC. This codes for CASSGQGGETQYF.

The chain recombines TRBV19 with TRBJ2-5, with a possible D match to TRBD2 (5 bases). Germline loops: CDR1 LNHDA, CDR2 SQIVND (reference sequence). The CDR3 is made up of 14 amino acids. Trimming stripped 3 bases from V and 0 bases from J, with 8 bases between. The CDR3 DNA follows: TGTGCCAGTAGTATTCCCGGGAACCAAGAGACCCAGTACTTC. This translates into CASSIPGNQETQYF.

The chain is built from TRBV5-1 and TRBJ2-3, with D perhaps matching TRBD2 (7 bases). V was pared by 5 bases and J by 2 bases, with 12 bases between. Germline assignment: CDR1 SGHRS and CDR2 YFSETQ. The CDR3 has 14 amino acids. CDR3 in amino acids: CASRPRGATDTQYF. In DNA form, the CDR3 reads TGCGCCAGCAGGCCCCGGGGGGCCACAGATACGCAGTATTTT.

The chain joins TRBV6-5 to TRBJ1-5; no clear D gene. The V gene lost 0 bases and the J gene lost 2 bases, with 8 bases spanning the gap. The germline gives CDR1 MNHEY, CDR2 SVGAGI. The CDR3 extends over 15 amino acids. This CDR3 is CASSYSFGGNQPQHF. CDR3 in DNA: TGTGCCAGCAGTTACTCGTTCGGGGGCAATCAGCCCCAGCATTTT.

The chain couples TRBV25-1 to TRBJ2-5; D may be TRBD2 (7 bases). The CDR3 extends over 16 amino acids. CDR1 MGHDK and CDR2 SYGVNS come from the germline V gene. Between the trimmed V and J ends, which lost 2 bases and 5 bases, there was a span of 18 bases. CDR3 bases: TGTGCCAGCAGTGAAGGGTCAAGGGGGGGCTGGGAGACCCAGTACTTC. It encodes CASSEGSRGGWETQYF.

V and J are TRBV6-5 and TRBJ2-1, with a possible D match to TRBD2 (5 bases). Germline lookup yields CDR1 MNHEY and CDR2 SVGAGI. The length of the CDR3 is 13 residues. V shed 0 bases and J shed 9 bases, with 9 bases lying between them. The CDR3 nucleotides are TGTGCCAGCAGTTACTCTCCCGAGGGTGAGCAGTTCTTC. This sequence encodes CASSYSPEGEQFF.

This sequence joins TRBV9 and TRBJ2-3; 11 nucleotides agree with TRBD2. V shed 3 bases and J 4 bases; nucleotides not matched to a gene: 7. There are 16 residues in the CDR3. Germline V gene lookup returns CDR1 SGDLS and CDR2 YYNGEE. The CDR3 DNA reads as TGTGCCAGCAGCGCGGTTACTAGCGGGAGTTCAGATACGCAGTATTTT. Its protein product is CASSAVTSGSSDTQYF.

V gene TRBV19 combines with J gene TRBJ2-6; 8 bases line up with TRBD2. This CDR3 is 17 amino acids long. With V trimmed by 4 bases and J by 0 bases, 5 bases remained unmatched. Germline V gene sequence: CDR1 LNHDA, CDR2 SQIVND (reference sequence). CDR3 DNA: TGTGCCAGTAGTAAACTAGCGGCAAACTCTGGGGCCAACGTCCTGACTTTC. It is translated as CASSKLAANSGANVLTF.

This clone turned up a few times. The chain is built from TRBV15 and TRBJ1-6, with 7 nucleotides matching TRBD1. The V gene end was trimmed by 1 base and the J gene end by 8 bases; junction bases not matched to a gene: 14. Germline lookup yields CDR1 LNHNV and CDR2 YYDKDF (reference sequence). The CDR3 has 18 residues. CDR3 DNA: TGTGCCACCAGCAGAGTCGGACGGGGCCGGGACAGAGATTCACCCCTCCACTTT. It specifies CATSRVGRGRDRDSPLHF.

The genes are TRBV24-1 and TRBJ2-3, with D possibly matching TRBD2 (5 bases). Trimming took off 3 bases at V and 0 bases at J, with 15 bases between the two ends. The CDR3 totals 17 residues. CDR1 and CDR2 from the germline V gene are KGHDR and SFDVKD. CDR3 nucleotides: TGTGCCACCAGTGATCGACCACCGGGAAGGAGCACAGATACGCAGTATTTT. It translates to CATSDRPPGRSTDTQYF.

V is TRBV4-2 and J is TRBJ2-3, with TRBD1 matching over 9 bases. This CDR3 comprises 15 residues. CDR1 LGHNA and CDR2 YNFKEQ come from the germline V gene. Germline trimming cut 8 bases from V and 6 bases from J; bases unmatched to any gene: 12. CDR3 coding DNA: TGTGCCAGCGGGCCATCGGGACAGGGAATGGATACGCAGTATTTT. Translated: CASGPSGQGMDTQYF.

This chain uses TRBV2 with TRBJ2-3; D possibly corresponds to TRBD1 (6 bases). The ends were cut back, 6 bases at V and 14 bases at J, with 15 bases in the middle. Looked up from germline, CDR1 is SNHLY and CDR2 is FYNNEI. The CDR3 has 11 amino acids. CDR3 nucleotides: TGTGCCAGCAGGGACAGCTACGTCCCGTATTTT. Its protein is CASRDSYVPYF. Variable domain in full (rest from reference TRBV2 and TRBJ2-3): EPEVTQTPSHQVTQMGQEVILRCVPISNHLYFYWYRQILGQKVEFLVSFYNNEISEKSEIFDDQFSVERPDGSNFTLKIRSTKLEDSAMYFCASRDSYVPYFGPGTRLTVL.

The chain links TRBV10-3 to TRBJ1-1, with D hard to call. Trimming took 0 bases from V and 2 from J, leaving 7 bases between them. There are 14 residues in the CDR3. The germline gives CDR1 ENHRY, CDR2 SYGVKD. CDR3 loop: CAISESAVNTEAFF. The CDR3 nucleotides read TGTGCCATCAGTGAGTCAGCGGTAAACACTGAAGCTTTCTTT.

In regard to this clone: Other DNA sequences within the sample encode an identical CDR3. The genes are TRBV9 and TRBJ2-3; 8 bases are a match to TRBD2. J lost 5 bases, V lost 5 bases, and 1 base had no gene match. Germline V gene lookup returns CDR1 SGDLS and CDR2 YYNGEE. The CDR3 totals 12 residues. For the CDR3, the DNA is TGTGCCAGCAGTCTAGCGGGAGATACGCAGTATTTT. This sequence encodes CASSLAGDTQYF.

The chain uses TRBV6-5 and TRBJ2-1, with 7 bases matching TRBD2. The CDR3 spans 15 residues. Germline CDR1 reads MNHEY; CDR2 reads SVGAGI. The ends lost 6 bases at V and 7 bases at J; junction bases unmatched: 12. The CDR3 nucleotides are TGTGCCAGCAGAGCCGGCGGGAGTGGTGGAAATGAGCAGTTCTTC. Translating it yields CASRAGGSGGNEQFF.

The chain has TRBV12-3 or TRBV12-4 and TRBJ1-5; a weak D match, TRBD1 (5 bases). The CDR3 runs to 13 residues. The V end lost 3 bases, the J end lost 6 bases, and 9 bases lay between the germline ends. CDR3 amino acids: CASSFGGSQPQHF. The CDR3 nucleotides read TGTGCCAGCAGTTTCGGGGGGAGTCAGCCCCAGCATTTT.

The chain is built from TRBV12-5 and TRBJ2-6; 8 bases match TRBD1. J was trimmed by 0 bases and V by 5 bases; bases with no gene match: 0. Per germline, CDR1 LGHNT and CDR2 FRNRAP. The CDR3 is 15 amino acids. The CDR3 spells CASGQGASGANVLTF. DNA of the CDR3: TGTGCTAGTGGTCAGGGGGCCTCTGGGGCCAACGTCCTGACTTTC.

The chain uses TRBV25-1 and TRBJ1-1; D remains ambiguous. The CDR3 has 14 amino acids. Germline values: CDR1 MGHDK, CDR2 SYGVNS. Trimming pared 8 bases from V and 1 base from J, leaving 14 bases between. The CDR3 sequence: CASEPRSGNTEAFF. For the CDR3, the DNA is TGTGCCAGCGAACCGAGGTCTGGGAACACTGAAGCTTTCTTT. Together with reference TRBV25-1 and TRBJ1-1, the CDR3 gives the full variable domain: EADIYQTPRYLVIGTGKKITLECSQTMGHDKMYWYQQDPGMELHLIHYSYGVNSTEKGDLSSESTVSRIRTEHFPLTLESARPSHTSQYLCASEPRSGNTEAFFGQGTRLTVV.

The chain combines TRBV9 with TRBJ2-7; 10 nucleotides line up with TRBD2. Trimming took 0 bases from V and 2 from J; bases not matched to a gene: 5. There are 16 residues in the CDR3. Germline lookup yields CDR1 SGDLS and CDR2 YYNGEE. The CDR3 DNA is TGTGCCAGCAGCGTAGCTAGCGGGAGCGGAACCTACGAGCAGTACTTC. It specifies CASSVASGSGTYEQYF.

V and J are TRBV3-1 (or the pseudogene TRBV3-2) and TRBJ2-7, with D maybe TRBD1 (6 bases). With 7 bases removed from V and 1 base from J, the gap between germline ends came to 11 bases. This CDR3 spans 13 amino acids. Germline CDR1 is LGHDT and CDR2 is YNNKEL (reference sequence). The CDR3 reads CASKGQGSYEQYF. CDR3 coding DNA: TGTGCCAGCAAGGGGCAGGGGTCCTACGAGCAGTACTTC.

The chain recombines TRBV5-6 with TRBJ2-2, with 7 bases aligning to TRBD1. This CDR3 has 14 residues. CDR1 and CDR2 from the germline V gene are SGHDT and YYEEEE. V lost 4 bases, J lost 4 bases, and 4 bases stayed unmatched. The CDR3 sequence is CASSRTGTTGELFF. DNA for the CDR3: TGTGCCAGCAGCCGGACAGGAACCACCGGGGAGCTGTTTTTT.

The chain uses TRBV3-1 (or the pseudogene TRBV3-2) and TRBJ2-7; 8 bases line up with TRBD2. The V gene end was trimmed by 6 bases and the J gene end by 0 bases; junction bases not matched to a gene: 7. This CDR3 is 15 amino acids long. Germline V lookup: CDR1 LGHDT, CDR2 YNNKEL (reference sequence). The DNA for the CDR3 is TGTGCCAGCAGTCCCTGGGGGACTAGCTCCTACGAGCAGTACTTC. It codes for CASSPWGTSSYEQYF.

This sequence joins TRBV12-3 or TRBV12-4 and TRBJ2-1, with D unresolved. The length of the CDR3 is 13 residues. V dropped 6 bases and J dropped 7 bases, with 13 bases sitting between them. CDR3 region: CASSPFDGNEQFF. The CDR3 DNA follows: TGTGCCAGCAGCCCCTTCGACGGGAATGAGCAGTTCTTC.